Following are 8 T cell receptor beta chains from one sample sequenced in a study of cytomegalovirus exposure and HLA in healthy donors. PCR employed 60 Vbeta and 13 Jbeta primers. The assay was immunoSEQ multiplex PCR, and TCRdb's table has in-frame clones only and misses some. Among tens of thousands of clones listed, roughly 60% were seen once. Specimen: PBMCs. The receptor source for this set is a woman between 45 and 60 years old in good health and CMV-seropositive.

J is TRBJ1-5 and V is TRBV7-2; TRBD1 might be the D (6 bases). Germline CDR1 and CDR2: SGHTA and FQGNSA. V lost 5 bases to trimming and J lost 3 bases, with 8 bases between them. The CDR3 runs to 13 residues. For the CDR3, the DNA is TGTGCCAGCAGCCGGGACAACAATCAGCCCCAGCATTTT. Its translation is CASSRDNNQPQHF. Full variable domain (rest looked up from reference TRBV7-2 and TRBJ1-5): GAGVSQSPSNKVTEKGKDVELRCDPISGHTALYWYRQSLGQGLEFLIYFQGNSAPDKSGLPSDRFSAERTGGSVSTLTIQRTQQEDSAVYLCASSRDNNQPQHFGDGTRLSIL.

This sequence joins TRBV4-1 and TRBJ2-3; 9 bases match TRBD2. V lost 0 bases, J lost 6 bases, and 10 bases stayed unmatched. Per the germline V gene, CDR1 is MGHRA and CDR2 is YSYEKL. CDR3 length equals 17 residues. Written as DNA, the CDR3 is TGCGCCAGCAGCCAAGATGGAGCGGGGGGTGGTGGGGATACGCAGTATTTT. Translated: CASSQDGAGGGGDTQYF.

There are a few counts of this clone. V and J are TRBV9 and TRBJ1-3, with D possibly being TRBD1 (5 bases). The CDR3 is 17 residues long. V was pared by 0 bases and J by 0 bases, with 13 bases between. CDR1 is SGDLS, CDR2 YYNGEE, per germline. DNA of the CDR3: TGTGCCAGCAGCGTAGAGGGTGGGGGGGTCTCTGGAAACACCATATATTTT. It encodes CASSVEGGGVSGNTIYF.

The chain couples TRBV5-1 to TRBJ2-3, with TRBD1 identical over 8 bases. Germline CDR1 SGHRS, CDR2 YFSETQ. Germline trimming cut 5 bases from V and 5 bases from J; bases unmatched to any gene: 7. There are 14 residues in the CDR3. CDR3 DNA sequence: TGCGCCAGCAGTCGGGACAGGCTACAAGATACGCAGTATTTT. This sequence encodes CASSRDRLQDTQYF.

The rearrangement links TRBV13 to TRBJ2-5, with 7 nucleotides matching TRBD1. The junction had 2 bases not matched to a gene; V was cut back by 2 bases and J by 2 bases. This CDR3 has 14 residues. Germline-derived CDR1 and CDR2 are PRHDT and FYEKMQ (reference sequence). As DNA, the CDR3 is TGTGCCAGCAGCTTAAGGGGGCCTCAAGAGACCCAGTACTTC. Protein: CASSLRGPQETQYF.

Only a few counts were recorded for this clone. The chain has TRBV5-6 and TRBJ2-7, with TRBD1 matching over 10 bases. Germline V gene sequence: CDR1 SGHDT, CDR2 YYEEEE. The CDR3 has 16 amino acids. Trimming took 5 bases from V and 2 from J; bases not matched to a gene: 10. CDR3 sequence (DNA): TGTGCCAGCAGTCCCGGGACAGGGGACCGTCCCTACGAGCAGTACTTC. Residues: CASSPGTGDRPYEQYF.

CDR3 sequence reads: CASKGTSGGQETQYF. The CDR3 DNA is TGTGCCAGCAAAGGGACTAGCGGGGGCCAAGAGACCCAGTACTTC. This chain connects TRBV6-6 to TRBJ2-5, with 14 bases lining up with TRBD2. Germline V gives CDR1 MNHNY, CDR2 SVGAGI (reference sequence). V shed 7 bases and J 1 base; nucleotides not matched to a gene: 2. The CDR3 has 15 amino acids.

The chain joins TRBV5-3 to TRBJ2-1; possible D gene TRBD1, 5 bases. TRBV5-3 is recorded as an ORF, its role being uncertain. The CDR3 loop spans 12 amino acids. The germline V and J ends were trimmed by 10 bases and 7 bases, with 15 bases remaining between them. The DNA for the CDR3 is TGTGCCGGCCGAATAGGGGTTAATGAGCAGTTCTTC. It yields the protein CAGRIGVNEQFF.